A selection of T cell receptor beta chains follows, all from one sample in a study of graft-versus-host responses after intestinal transplantation. Generated by immunoSEQ multiplex PCR, the TCRdb table keeps only in-frame clones and is missing some. The data contain over 75,000 clones, about nine tenths of them singletons. These receptors have no identified antigens. Material: unstimulated CD8+ T cells sorted from spleen or lymph node cells, obtained before transplant. These TCRs come from a human donor who was the organ donor for an intestinal transplant. Each CDR3 is given with its conserved first and last residue. Fields, in order: V gene, D gene, clone size, J gene, CDR3 DNA, CDR3 protein. The D gene is left open where the match is weak. A clone size is listed for some rows: how often the clone was seen (once, few, many), or a class if it is expanded.

TRBV5-1,-,-,TRBJ2-3,TGCGCCAGCAGCTTTCGGGGGGCTCGAGAAGCAGATACGCAGTATTTT,CASSFRGAREADTQYF
TRBV4-2,TRBD1,-,TRBJ1-6,TGTGCCAGCAGCCTCGGGACAGAGAATTCACCCCTCCACTTT,CASSLGTENSPLHF
TRBV7-9,TRBD1,-,TRBJ1-5,TGTGCCAGCAGTCCTGGCAATACAGGGGGACAGCCCCAGCATTTT,CASSPGNTGGQPQHF
TRBV6-1,-,-,TRBJ1-1,TGTGCCAGCAGCCCAGGGATCAGGAACACTGAAGCTTTCTTT,CASSPGIRNTEAFF
TRBV5-1,-,-,TRBJ2-1,TGCGCCAGCAGCTTGTCGGTGTCGCCTGGGCAGTTCTTC,CASSLSVSPGQFF
TRBV7-9,-,few,TRBJ2-5,TGTGCCAGCAGCCATGTAGGGGGGGCCCTAGAGACCCAGTACTTC,CASSHVGGALETQYF
TRBV7-9,TRBD2,-,TRBJ2-5,TGTGCCAGCAGCATTATAGCGGGGGAAACCCAAGAGACCCAGTACTTC,CASSIIAGETQETQYF
TRBV6-6,-,-,TRBJ2-3,TGTGCCAGCAGTAAGGCTAGCGAAACAGATACGCAGTATTTT,CASSKASETDTQYF
TRBV4-1,-,-,TRBJ1-4,TGCGCCAGCAGCCAATGGCAGGGAAGGGAAAAACTGTTTTTT,CASSQWQGREKLFF
TRBV4-1,TRBD1,-,TRBJ2-1,TGCGCCAGCAGCCAAGCCCACTGGAGGGACAGGCAACATGAGCAGTTCTTC,CASSQAHWRDRQHEQFF
TRBV7-9,-,-,TRBJ2-3,TGTGCCAGCAGCCCCGGCTTGTGGGGGACAGATACGCAGTATTTT,CASSPGLWGTDTQYF
TRBV28,-,once,TRBJ1-1,TGTGCCAGCAGTGGCAGGGTCTTCAACACTGAAGCTTTCTTT,CASSGRVFNTEAFF
TRBV4-2,TRBD2,few,TRBJ2-2,TGTGCCAGCAGCCAACGGGAGGAGACCGGGGAGCTGTTTTTT,CASSQREETGELFF
TRBV7-2,TRBD2,-,TRBJ2-7,TGTGCCAGCAGCTTACTACTAGCGGGGAACTACGAGCAGTACTTC,CASSLLLAGNYEQYF
TRBV11-2,-,-,TRBJ2-1,TGTGCCATCCGGTCACTAGGGGGTAGCAATGAGCAGTTCTTC,CAIRSLGGSNEQFF
TRBV4-2,-,-,TRBJ1-3,TGTGCCAGCAGCCCGACGGGGGACACCATATATTTT,CASSPTGDTIYF
TRBV6-5,-,-,TRBJ2-7,TGTGCCACCGGGCAGATTTACTACGAGCAGTACTTC,CATGQIYYEQYF
TRBV7-3,TRBD2,-,TRBJ2-3,TGTGCCAGCAGCTCAGAGGGAGGGACTAGCACAGATACGCAGTATTTT,CASSSEGGTSTDTQYF
TRBV10-3,TRBD2,once,TRBJ2-1,TGTGCCATCAGTGGGTTGTGGACTAGCGGGGGCCTTAATGAGCAGTTCTTC,CAISGLWTSGGLNEQFF
TRBV27,-,-,TRBJ1-2,TGTGCCAGCAGTTTATTAGGTTTCGGCGCAAATCCTTATGGCTACACCTTC,CASSLLGFGANPYGYTF
TRBV28,-,once,TRBJ1-1,TGTGCCAGCAGTTTGAGCAACACTGAAGCTTTCTTT,CASSLSNTEAFF
TRBV13,TRBD2,-,TRBJ2-7,TGTGCCAGCAGCTTAGGCCGTAGCGGGGGGGCCTACGAGCAGTACTTC,CASSLGRSGGAYEQYF
TRBV4-1,TRBD2,-,TRBJ2-2,TGCGCCAGCAGCCAATACCCCGCGGGGGGCCTCACCGGGGAGCTGTTTTTT,CASSQYPAGGLTGELFF
TRBV11-2,-,-,TRBJ2-7,TGTGCCAGCAGCTCCTCCTACGAGCAGTACTTC,CASSSSYEQYF
TRBV6-1,TRBD2,once,TRBJ2-7,TGTGCCAGCAGTCTAGCGGGGGAGTCCTACGAGCAGTACTTC,CASSLAGESYEQYF
TRBV27,-,-,TRBJ1-2,TGTGCCAGCAGTTTATACAGCGGAGGAGGCTACACCTTC,CASSLYSGGGYTF
TRBV5-1,-,-,TRBJ2-7,TGCGCCAGCAGCTTTGACCCAGGCAGCCCCTTGCACTTC,CASSFDPGSPLHF
TRBV18,-,-,TRBJ2-7,TGTGCCAGCTCACCAGGGGGAAGTAGGGAAAACGAGCAGTACTTC,CASSPGGSRENEQYF
TRBV10-3,-,-,TRBJ1-1,TGTGCCATCAGTGGCGAAAGGGCAAGGAACACTGAAGCTTTCTTT,CAISGERARNTEAFF
TRBV5-6,-,-,TRBJ1-6,TGTGCCAGCAGCTTGGGCAGGGAGAGCTCCTATAATTCACCCCTCCACTTT,CASSLGRESSYNSPLHF
TRBV30,-,-,TRBJ2-7,TGTGCCTGGAGTGTACTTCGGAACGAGCAGTACTTC,CAWSVLRNEQYF
TRBV30,-,-,TRBJ2-1,TGTGCCTGGACGCCCGACTCCTACAATGAGCAGTTCTTC,CAWTPDSYNEQFF
TRBV9,-,-,TRBJ1-4,TGTGCCAGCAGCCCGTGGAGGGTTAGTAAAGAAAAACTGTTTTTT,CASSPWRVSKEKLFF
TRBV5-6,-,-,TRBJ2-7,TGTGCCAGCAGCCGGGGAGCCCACCCCTACGAGCAGTACTTC,CASSRGAHPYEQYF
TRBV5-6,-,-,TRBJ2-6,TGTGCCAGCGACGTTGTCAATATCACAAAGTCGGGCCAACGTCCTGACTTC,CASDVVNITKSGQRPDF
TRBV4-2,TRBD1,-,TRBJ1-5,TGTGCCAGCAGCCAGGGGACAGGAATCAATCAGCCCCAGCATTTT,CASSQGTGINQPQHF
TRBV15,-,-,TRBJ1-5,TGTGCCACCACCGTAGATAGCAATCAGCCCCAGCATTTT,CATTVDSNQPQHF
TRBV28,TRBD1,-,TRBJ1-6,TGTGCCAGCACCGAGACAGGGGGGAATAATTCACCCCTCCACTTT,CASTETGGNNSPLHF
TRBV27,TRBD1,-,TRBJ2-7,TGTGCCAGCAGTTTGACAGGGTTAAACGAGCAGTACTTC,CASSLTGLNEQYF
TRBV15,TRBD1,-,TRBJ2-7,TGTGCCACCAGCAGTAGACAGGGCCTCGCCGAGCAGTACTTC,CATSSRQGLAEQYF
TRBV5-1,-,-,TRBJ2-1,TGCGCCAGCAGCTTTTCGCTTTGGGGGGCAGGCAATGAGCAGTTCTTC,CASSFSLWGAGNEQFF
TRBV7-8,TRBD2,-,TRBJ2-5,TGTGCCAGTAGCGGGGGGGCCCGATACCAAGAGACCCAGTACTTC,CASSGGARYQETQYF
TRBV9,TRBD1,-,TRBJ2-1,TGTGCCAGCAGCCCCCATCTTGGGACAGGGAATAATGAGCAGTTCTTC,CASSPHLGTGNNEQFF
TRBV5-6,TRBD1,-,TRBJ1-1,TGTGCCAGCAGCTTGGATGAGGGGGCGACTGAAGCTTTCTTT,CASSLDEGATEAFF
TRBV6-5,TRBD2,-,TRBJ2-7,TGTGCCAGCAGTTACTCTAGCGGGGAAATTGCCTACGAGCAGTACTTC,CASSYSSGEIAYEQYF
TRBV2,-,few,TRBJ2-7,TGTGCCAGCAGTGACCCGGGGCAGTTACCCTACGAGCAGTACTTC,CASSDPGQLPYEQYF
TRBV4-1,-,few,TRBJ2-7,TGCGCCAGCAGCCAATACGGGACAACCTTCTACGAGCAGTACTTC,CASSQYGTTFYEQYF
TRBV7-8,TRBD2,-,TRBJ2-3,TGTGCCAGCAGCCTACTAGCGGGGGGACTTGATACGCAGTATTTT,CASSLLAGGLDTQYF
TRBV28,-,-,TRBJ1-5,TGTGCCAGCGATTTGCGGTTTAATCAGCCCCAGCATTTT,CASDLRFNQPQHF
TRBV7-9,-,-,TRBJ1-1,TGTGCCAGCAGCTTAGATCGCGGCCCCGGGGACACTGAAGCTTTCTTT,CASSLDRGPGDTEAFF
TRBV19,-,-,TRBJ1-1,TGTGCCAGTAGTATTCGGAGCTGGAACACTGAAGCTTTCTTT,CASSIRSWNTEAFF
TRBV7-9,-,-,TRBJ1-5,TGTGCCAGCAGCCAAGGAGATCAGCCCCAGCATTTT,CASSQGDQPQHF
TRBV6-4,TRBD1,-,TRBJ2-7,TGTGCCAGCATCGAAGGTGGGCGGGACAGGGGTCCCTACGAGCAGTACTTC,CASIEGGRDRGPYEQYF